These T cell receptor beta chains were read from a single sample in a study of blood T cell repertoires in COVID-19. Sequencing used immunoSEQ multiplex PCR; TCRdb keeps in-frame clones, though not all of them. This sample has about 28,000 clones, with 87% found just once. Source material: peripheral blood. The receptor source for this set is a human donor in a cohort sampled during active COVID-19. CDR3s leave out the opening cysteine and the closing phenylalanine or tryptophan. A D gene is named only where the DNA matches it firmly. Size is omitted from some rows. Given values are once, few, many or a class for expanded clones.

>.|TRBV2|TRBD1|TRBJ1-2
ASSERGRGGYT
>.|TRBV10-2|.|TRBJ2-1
ASSTGTNYNEQF
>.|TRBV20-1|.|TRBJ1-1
SATGGVEAF
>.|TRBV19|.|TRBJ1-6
ASSAWAVYNSPLH
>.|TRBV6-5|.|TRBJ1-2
ASQGSPSYGYT
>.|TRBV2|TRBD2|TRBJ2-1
ASSVEGLAFEQF
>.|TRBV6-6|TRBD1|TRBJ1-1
AVGQGGGEAF
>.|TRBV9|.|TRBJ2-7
ASSTDSRELNSYEQY
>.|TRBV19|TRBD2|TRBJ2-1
ASSMGRTSGPSSYNEQF
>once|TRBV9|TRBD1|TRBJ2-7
ASSPRDRSYEQY
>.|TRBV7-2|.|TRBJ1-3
ASSLFSGNTIY
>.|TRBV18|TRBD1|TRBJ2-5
ASSPPGTGGVETQY
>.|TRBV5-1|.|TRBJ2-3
ASRQDTDTQY
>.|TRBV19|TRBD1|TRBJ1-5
ASGDRDLEYSNQPQH
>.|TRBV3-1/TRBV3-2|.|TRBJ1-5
ASSHRRSSTTENQPQH
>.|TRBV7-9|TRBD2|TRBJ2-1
ASSLEREGQQF
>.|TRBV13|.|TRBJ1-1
ASSLARAPEAF
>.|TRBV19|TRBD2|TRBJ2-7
ASRNTGTSGRYEQY
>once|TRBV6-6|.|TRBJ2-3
ASLEGGAGDTQY
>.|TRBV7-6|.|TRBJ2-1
ASSLNYGGDNEQF
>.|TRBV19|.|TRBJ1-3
ASSIRGLTSGNTIY
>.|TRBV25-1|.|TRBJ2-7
ASSEEVGAGSYEQY
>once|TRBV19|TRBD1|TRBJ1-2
ASSSQPPGGLGGTGYGYT
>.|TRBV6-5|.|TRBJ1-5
ASRGQGSNQPQH
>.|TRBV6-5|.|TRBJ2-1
ATQTQVHEQF
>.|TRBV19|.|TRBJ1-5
ASSDLAGSNQPQH
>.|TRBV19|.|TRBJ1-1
ASSPGGGFTEAF
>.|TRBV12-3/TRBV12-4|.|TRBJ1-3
ASSFGGNTIY
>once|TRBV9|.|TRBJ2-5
ASSVSGRAKETQY
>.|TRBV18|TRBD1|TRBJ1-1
ASSPSGQGEAF
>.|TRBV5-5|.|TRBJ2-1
ASSRRGGSNEQF
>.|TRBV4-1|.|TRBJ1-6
ASTRYWPAAGQDSPLH
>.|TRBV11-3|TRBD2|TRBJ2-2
ASSPIAGGPGELF
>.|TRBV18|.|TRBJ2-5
ASSPPTGEKTQY
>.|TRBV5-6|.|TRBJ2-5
ASSLTAAALQETQY
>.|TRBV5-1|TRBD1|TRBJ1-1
ASSLQGVTEAF
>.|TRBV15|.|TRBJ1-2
ATSREGDRPST
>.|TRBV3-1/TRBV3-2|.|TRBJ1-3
ASSLQGNTIY
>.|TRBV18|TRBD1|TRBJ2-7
ASRPGQANYEQY